This TCR beta chain was observed in a study of T cell repertoires in urothelial bladder cancer (dated by TCRdb to 2018 to 2020). Notes on the research overall: Clinical stages of the approximately twelve resected lesions were three cT0, three cTa, three cT1 and three cT2 or greater. The study compared clonality of the TCR repertoire in bladder tumors against clonality in benign bladder inflammation. Around eleven patients who had bladder lesions and were undergoing transurethral resection were prospectively identified. Around eleven resected bladder lesions, made up of urothelial carcinoma (UC+) and benign (UC-) specimens, were studied. General findings and caveats noted by the study authors: Urothelial carcinoma specimens had a median of approximately 5,300 T cells, fewer than the median of around 26,000 seen in benign specimens. A median tumor infiltrating lymphocyte percentage of around 1.9% was observed in carcinoma specimens, compared with roughly 12% in benign specimens. A single T-cell clone reached up to roughly 17% of infiltrating lymphocytes in carcinoma specimens, compared with approximately 1.9% in benign specimens.

The immunoSEQ assay was used to sequence the CDR3 region of the TCR beta chain. Per the authors' processing: T-cell fraction, clonal dominance and maximum TCR clone frequency were calculated for each specimen. Held by TCRdb, this immuneACCESS table contains in-frame sequences only and omits some clones. Under half of the omission traces to an unresolved V gene where checked; the cause of the rest is unknown. That table gives V, J and clone size, and the DNA gave D and trimming. This sample gives over 10,000 clones in total; 66% of them show up just once. Together, the top ten hold approximately 8.9% of the sample. At transurethral resection, specimens of the bladder lesions were collected and then stored at -80C. DNA was isolated from the bladder specimens obtained at transurethral resection. Note on this clone: Its target antigen remains unknown. Per-base quality was not reported, and no clone a single base away is much larger than it.

V and J lose 0 bases and 0 bases, and a span of 11 bases separates them. The CDR3, from cysteine to phenylalanine, totals 16 residues. CDR3 DNA only is kept here, 48 bases in frame from base 1. CDR1 and CDR2 were assigned from the germline V gene as MGHDK and SYGVNS. The clonotype comes from a human donor with urothelial carcinoma. The specimen sequenced was tumor-infiltrating cells from bladder cancer. This receptor chain uses TRBV25-1 and TRBJ1-1, with TRBD1 as a weak D call on 6 bases. Here is the DNA: TGTGCCAGCAGTGAATATGCGGGACACCTGAACACTGAAGCTTTCTTT. This codes for CASSEYAGHLNTEAFF.